This entry describes one T cell receptor beta chain. Its antigen is still unknown. Regarding time point: pretreatment peripheral blood. Profiled with immunoSEQ multiplex PCR; TCRdb holds only in-frame clones, not every one. Among 45,000 or so clones listed, around nine tenths were seen once. This specimen belongs to a study of PD-L1 blockade in urothelial cancer. Study-level information: Blood analysis occurred 3 weeks (second dose) and 6 weeks after treatment start. Specimens of blood held a median count of roughly 150,000 T cells.

General study results and limits: Below-median pretreatment blood TCR clonality was a predictor of better survival. Those with durable benefit had larger increases in tumor-associated blood clones at 3 weeks.

Germline CDR1 is SGHNT and CDR2 is YYREEE (reference sequence). The J segment lost 3 bases and the V segment lost 4 bases, leaving 8 bases of the junction unmatched. The CDR3 consists of 15 residues. The specimen was PBMCs, collected around atezolizumab (anti-PD-L1) treatment. This sequence originates from a donor over 35 with urothelial cancer. V is TRBV5-4 and J is TRBJ2-7, with TRBD2 matching over 9 bases. Here the CDR3 DNA reads TGTGCCAGCAGCACACCTAGCGGGGCCCGCTACGAGCAGTACTTC. Protein sequence: CASSTPSGARYEQYF.